This T cell receptor beta chain emerged from a study of shared clonotypes between healthy human individuals. Study information: Plates per donor: three CD4 naive, three CD4 memory, two CD8 naive, one CD8 memory.

Germline CDR1 reads SSHAT; CDR2 reads FNYEAQ (reference sequence). V lost 5 bases, J lost 4 bases, and 8 bases stayed unmatched. The CDR3 extends over 15 amino acids. This clone was seen ten or more times. This table comes from immunoSEQ multiplex PCR, and its TCRdb copy is limited to in-frame clones, with some not included. The sample consists of around 240,000 clones, 60% to 80% of them appearing once. The clonotype comes from a young man in good health. The chain couples TRBV7-7 to TRBJ2-3; 8 bases are shared with TRBD2. The material sequenced was memory CD4+ T cells sorted from blood. The subset: CD45RA-negative fraction. The DNA of the CDR3 is TGTGCCAGCAGCCCTCACGGGAGGGCATCAGATACGCAGTATTTT. It yields the protein CASSPHGRASDTQYF.